This T cell receptor beta chain was profiled in a study of human T cells and chemical hapten exposure. The overall study: Alopecia universalis, totalis or areata was present in patients who were mostly female. Broader study findings: PT1 expanded TCR counts correlated positively with patch test score.

The library labeled individual cDNA molecules by adding unique molecular identifiers to them. TCRdb reprocessed the RACE reads with MiXCR, giving one entry per CDR3 protein. The sample holds 150,000 to 200,000 distinct CDR3 sequences, under 25% seen once. V shed 0 bases and J shed 0 bases, with 12 bases lying between them. Germline V gene lookup returns CDR1 DFQATT and CDR2 SNEGSKA (reference sequence). CDR3 length: 16 amino acids. This clonotype has just a few counts. What it binds is unknown. The sample's time point: patch test 1, 2 weeks after DPC sensitization. Documented treatment: therapeutic diphenylcyclopropenone sensitization with weekly scalp DPC.

The chain combines TRBV20-1 with TRBJ2-1, with TRBD2 as a possible D gene (5 bases). The sample in question was whole blood, obtained in connection with sensitization to the hapten diphenylcyclopropenone (DPC). This sequence was found in a woman aged 45-60 years with alopecia areata. Some clones in this sample may be carry-over from other donors' samples. The CDR3 spells CSARERAASSYNEQFF. The CDR3, as DNA: TGCAGTGCTAGAGAGCGGGCTGCGAGCTCCTACAATGAGCAGTTCTTC.